This T cell receptor (beta chain) was sequenced in a study of long-term antiretroviral therapy in people with HIV. Whole-study context: First collections came about a decade before the 2015 immediate-ART recommendation. Findings and limits, study-wide: Despite increasing after ART, diversity remained lower than that of transplant donor controls.

About this clone itself: Its antigen is as yet unknown.

Per the germline V gene, CDR1 is KGHSH and CDR2 is LQKENI. V was trimmed by 2 bases and J by 2 bases, leaving 10 bases between them. The CDR3 contains 15 residues. immunoSEQ v3.0 was run at survey level. Produced via immunoSEQ multiplex PCR; TCRdb's table is partial and in-frame only. In the table there are about 12,000 clones, over 60% of which are singletons. The sample here was unsorted PBMCs, taken 0.5 years before starting antiretroviral therapy. The receptor comes from a woman aged 40 to 50 with HIV. The chain couples TRBV18 to TRBJ1-5, with D possibly being TRBD1 (5 bases). The CDR3: CASSPSGGGNQPQHF. The CDR3 DNA follows: TGTGCCAGCTCACCATCCGGGGGAGGCAATCAGCCCCAGCATTTT.